The rows below give T cell receptor beta chains drawn from one sample of a study of blood T cell repertoires in COVID-19. Clones were sequenced by immunoSEQ multiplex PCR, and TCRdb holds only the in-frame ones, with some missing. Of over 400,000 clones listed, about nine tenths were seen once; the top ten hold over 1.1%. Source material: peripheral blood. These receptors originate from a woman aged 25 to 39 with active or convalescent COVID-19. Both conserved end residues are part of each CDR3. Fields, in order: clone size, J gene, V gene, D gene, CDR3 DNA, CDR3 protein. The D gene is left open where the match is weak. Clone size is given for some rows only: seen once, a few or many times, or a class if the clone is expanded.

>.|TRBJ1-2|TRBV7-8|TRBD1
TGTGCCAGCAGCTCGACAGGGTTGGAGTCCTATGGCTACACCTTC
CASSSTGLESYGYTF
>.|TRBJ1-1|TRBV7-9|.
TGTGCCAGCAGCTTGGACAGTCCGCGGGGGGCTTTCTTT
CASSLDSPRGAFF
>once|TRBJ2-7|TRBV11-2|.
TGTGCCAGCAGTCCCCACTCCTACGAGCAGTACTTC
CASSPHSYEQYF
>.|TRBJ2-2|TRBV6-2/TRBV6-3|.
TGTGCCAGCAGTTTCCGGGACACCTCGAACACCGGGGAGCTGTTTTTT
CASSFRDTSNTGELFF
>.|TRBJ1-5|TRBV6-6|TRBD1
TGTGCCAGCACGCTACAGGGGGCGGACCAGCCCCAGCATTTT
CASTLQGADQPQHF
>.|TRBJ2-3|TRBV5-1|.
TGCGCCAGCAGCACCGGACGGACAGCGATCACAGATACGCAGTATTTT
CASSTGRTAITDTQYF
>.|TRBJ2-3|TRBV3-1/TRBV3-2|TRBD2
TGTGCCAGCAGCCAGCACGATAGCGGGGGCTGGACAGATACGCAGTATTTT
CASSQHDSGGWTDTQYF
>.|TRBJ1-2|TRBV27|TRBD1
TGTGCCAGCAGTTACAGGGGGCGGGACTATGGCTACACCTTC
CASSYRGRDYGYTF
>once|TRBJ2-1|TRBV7-6|.
TGTGCCAGCAGCATGGCCGCCGTCTATGAGCAGTTCTTC
CASSMAAVYEQFF
>.|TRBJ1-5|TRBV19|TRBD1
TGTGCCAGTAGTATACTTTCCGGACAGGGGAGGGTAGGCAATCAGCCCCAGCATTTT
CASSILSGQGRVGNQPQHF
>.|TRBJ1-1|TRBV6-5|.
TGTGCCAGCACCCTGAGGGAACTGAACACTGAAGCTTTCTTT
CASTLRELNTEAFF
>.|TRBJ1-6|TRBV4-1|.
TGCGCCAGCAGCCAAGACAACTATAATTCACCCCTCCACTTT
CASSQDNYNSPLHF
>.|TRBJ2-1|TRBV27|.
TGTGCCAGCAGTTTGGGTAGCGTGGGCTATGAGCAGTTCTTC
CASSLGSVGYEQFF
>.|TRBJ1-6|TRBV9|TRBD1
TGTGCCAGCAGCGAGGGGACAGGGTGGGATTCACCCCTCCACTTT
CASSEGTGWDSPLHF
>.|TRBJ2-1|TRBV5-1|TRBD2
TGCGCCAGCAGCTTGGAGGCGGCGGGAGTGGGTCGCAATGAGCAGTTCTTC
CASSLEAAGVGRNEQFF
>few|TRBJ1-2|TRBV5-1|TRBD1
TGCGCCAGCAGTCCGACAGGGGTCGGGGATGGCTACACCTTC
CASSPTGVGDGYTF
>.|TRBJ2-2|TRBV11-2|TRBD1
TGTGCCAGCAGCTTCCCCAGGGACAGAATTACCGGGGAGCTGTTTTTT
CASSFPRDRITGELFF
>.|TRBJ1-2|TRBV25-1|TRBD1
TGTGCCAGCACACAGGGGTCCTATGGCTACACCTTC
CASTQGSYGYTF
>.|TRBJ2-7|TRBV5-4|.
TGTGCCAGCAGCCATTCAGGGGTTCTGTACGAGCAGTACTTC
CASSHSGVLYEQYF
>.|TRBJ2-7|TRBV7-9|.
TGTGCCAGCAGCCGTTGGCAGGGGGAGGACGAGCAGTACTTC
CASSRWQGEDEQYF
>.|TRBJ2-5|TRBV5-4|.
TGTGCCAGCAGCCCACCCGGGTCAAAGGTGGAGACCCAGTACTTC
CASSPPGSKVETQYF
>.|TRBJ2-1|TRBV5-6|TRBD2
TGTGCCAGCAGCTTGGTACTAGCGGGGGGGCTCTCCTACAATGAGCAGTTCTTC
CASSLVLAGGLSYNEQFF
>.|TRBJ1-3|TRBV6-1|.
TGTGCCAGCAGTGAAGTCTCAGGGTCCTCTGGAAACACCATATATTTT
CASSEVSGSSGNTIYF
>.|TRBJ2-1|TRBV2|TRBD2
TGTGCCAGCAGAGACAAGCTAGCGGGAGCCTACAATGAGCAGTTCTTC
CASRDKLAGAYNEQFF
>.|TRBJ1-1|TRBV2|TRBD1
TGTGCCAGCAGTCGGGAGAGGGGGCGCATGGACACTGAAGCTTTCTTT
CASSRERGRMDTEAFF
>.|TRBJ1-5|TRBV19|.
TGTGCCAGTAGTATAGATCCGACATATCAGCCCCAGCATTTT
CASSIDPTYQPQHF
>once|TRBJ2-3|TRBV7-8|TRBD2
TGTGCCAGCAGCTTCGATCCCAGGACGTTAGGCGGGAGGCGAGCAGATACGCAGTATTTT
CASSFDPRTLGGRRADTQYF
>.|TRBJ2-3|TRBV10-1|.
TGCGCCAGCAGCCCAGGGGGGCTGACAGATACGCAGTATTTT
CASSPGGLTDTQYF
>.|TRBJ2-7|TRBV5-1|TRBD1
TGCGCCAGCAGCCAAGCAGGGGGCGGATACGAGCAGTACTTC
CASSQAGGGYEQYF
>.|TRBJ1-2|TRBV27|.
TGTGCCAGCAGTTTATCCGCCGGGGGAGGAGGCTACACCTTC
CASSLSAGGGGYTF
>.|TRBJ2-1|TRBV7-9|TRBD2
TGTGCCAGCAGCTTAACTAGCGACAATGAGCAGTTCTTC
CASSLTSDNEQFF
>.|TRBJ1-1|TRBV11-2|.
TGTGCCAGCAGCTTAGGGAGAGCAGAAGCTTTCTTT
CASSLGRAEAFF
>once|TRBJ2-7|TRBV9|.
TGTGCCAGCAGCGTAGTACTCAGGGCCGAACTCTACGAGCAGTACTTC
CASSVVLRAELYEQYF
>.|TRBJ1-2|TRBV6-4|.
TGTGCCAGCAGTGACTCGGGAGGGCCGGACTATGGCTACACCTTC
CASSDSGGPDYGYTF
>.|TRBJ2-7|TRBV10-3|TRBD2
TGTGCCAGCCGGGGTTCTAGCGGACGCGTTCCTTCCTACGAGCAGTACTTC
CASRGSSGRVPSYEQYF
>few|TRBJ1-6|TRBV25-1|.
TGTGCCAGCAGTGTTCGGGGGATCGACAATTCACCCCTCCACTTT
CASSVRGIDNSPLHF
>.|TRBJ2-7|TRBV7-6|TRBD1
TGTGCCAGCAGCTTAGTGGCGGGACAGGGACCCCACGAGCAGTACTTC
CASSLVAGQGPHEQYF
>once|TRBJ2-3|TRBV19|.
TGTGCCAGTAGTATAGACCCCAACAGTGATACGCAGTATTTT
CASSIDPNSDTQYF
>.|TRBJ1-3|TRBV19|.
TGTGCCAGTACCAACGCGGTCGTCTCTGGAAACACCATATATTTT
CASTNAVVSGNTIYF
>.|TRBJ1-5|TRBV7-9|.
TGTGCCAGCAGCTCCGGGGTGGTTGGCCAGCCCCAGCATTTT
CASSSGVVGQPQHF
>.|TRBJ2-7|TRBV10-3|TRBD2
TGTGCCATCAGAGGACTAGCGGAGAGCTCCTACGAGCAGTACTTC
CAIRGLAESSYEQYF
>.|TRBJ1-2|TRBV10-3|.
TGTGCCATCAGTGATGGGCATAGCTATGGCTACACCTTC
CAISDGHSYGYTF
>.|TRBJ1-6|TRBV3-1/TRBV3-2|.
TGTGCCAGCAGCCAAAGCGACTATAATTCACCCCTCCACTTT
CASSQSDYNSPLHF
>.|TRBJ1-1|TRBV6-5|TRBD1
TGTGCCAGCAGTTACCCAGGGACAGGGGCAACTGAAGCTTTCTTT
CASSYPGTGATEAFF
>.|TRBJ1-1|TRBV2|TRBD1
TGTGCCAGCAGTGATTCCCCAGACAGGGGGCTGGACACTGAAGCTTTCTTT
CASSDSPDRGLDTEAFF
>.|TRBJ2-3|TRBV9|.
TGTGCCAGCAGCGCGGGCGGGATTAGCACAGATACGCAGTATTTT
CASSAGGISTDTQYF
>.|TRBJ2-2|TRBV24-1|TRBD1
TGTGCCACCAGTGACCCACCAGGACAGGGGGCGAACACCGGGGAGCTGTTTTTT
CATSDPPGQGANTGELFF
>.|TRBJ2-5|TRBV5-4|TRBD2
TGTGCCAGCAGCTCCCCGGGACTAAACGGCGAGACCCAGTACTTC
CASSSPGLNGETQYF
>.|TRBJ1-2|TRBV4-1|.
TGCGCCAGCAGCCAAGATCAGTCCTATGGCTACACCTTC
CASSQDQSYGYTF
>few|TRBJ2-7|TRBV5-1|.
TGCGCCAGCAGCCCCCCTGACTTCCCCTACGAGCAGTACTTC
CASSPPDFPYEQYF
>.|TRBJ2-3|TRBV6-5|.
TGTGCCAGCAGTTACTCTGGCCCTAGCACAGATACGCAGTATTTT
CASSYSGPSTDTQYF
>.|TRBJ2-7|TRBV10-3|.
TGTGCCATCAGTGAGGTGACAACCTCCTACGAGCAGTACTTC
CAISEVTTSYEQYF